This passage covers 23 T cell receptor beta chains from one sample sequenced in a study of tumor and adjacent non-tumor tissue in lung cancer. This sample's RNA came from whole unsorted tissue. A modified ARM-PCR protocol with three rounds of nested PCR amplified TCRbeta. From the multiplex PCR reads, TCRdb called clonotypes with MiXCR, one entry per CDR3 protein. Of 85,000 to 100,000 distinct CDR3 sequences in the sample, about 72% were seen once. The sequenced material came from lung tumor tissue. All receptors come from a man aged 60 to 75 with non-small cell lung cancer.

Details on this clonotype: This may come from a read error, since a much larger clone is one base off. The chain has TRBV11-3 and TRBJ1-1; D unresolved. Germline CDR1 is SGHNT and CDR2 is YENEEA. V lost 1 base and J lost 7, with 10 bases in between. CDR3 length equals 13 residues. The CDR3 region is CASSLVGRHEAFF. The CDR3 DNA follows: TGTGCCAGCAGCTTAGTAGGGCGCCATGAAGCTTTCTTT.

With respect to this clonotype: A read error is possible here, since a much larger clone lies one base away. The V gene is TRBV25-1, the J gene TRBJ2-1; the D is unclear. Trimming removed 4 bases from V and 8 bases from J, with 15 bases in between. The CDR3 runs 14 residues. Germline lookup yields CDR1 MGHDK and CDR2 SYGVNS. CDR3 nucleotides: TGTGCCAGCAGTGCGAGGATTGACCCCTATGAGCAGTTCTTC. Residues: CASSARIDPYEQFF.

J is TRBJ2-3 and V is TRBV10-3, with D possibly TRBD2 on 6 matching bases. CDR3 length equals 15 residues. Germline V gene sequence: CDR1 ENHRY, CDR2 SYGVKD. V was clipped by 10 bases and J by 3 bases, with 20 bases between them. This chain's CDR3 is CATTDSGSRTDTQYF. CDR3 DNA sequence: TGTGCCACCACTGACAGCGGGTCCCGAACAGATACGCAGTATTTT.

Points on this clonotype: This could be a read error, since a much larger clone is one nucleotide away. The chain joins TRBV12-3 or TRBV12-4 to TRBJ2-5; TRBD2 agrees at 15 bases. Unmatched junction bases numbered 5, after V lost 4 bases and J lost 5 bases. The CDR3 extends over 16 amino acids. The CDR3 nucleotides read TGTGCCAGCAGTTCCGGACTAGCGGGAGGGTGGGAGACCCAGTACTTC. Translating it yields CASSSGLAGGWETQYF.

This clonotype was seen ten or more times. V is TRBV4-2 and J is TRBJ1-2, with D possibly being TRBD1 (5 bases). Germline V gene data show CDR1 as LGHNA and CDR2 as YNFKEQ. The length of the CDR3 is 14 residues. The V gene lost 1 base and the J gene lost 3 bases, with 9 bases spanning the gap. The chain's CDR3 is CASSQAVGDYGYTF. DNA for the CDR3: TGTGCCAGCAGCCAAGCTGTGGGGGACTATGGCTACACCTTC.

In its sample, this clonotype was seen a few times. This may stem from a read error, because a much larger clone lies one nucleotide away. In this CDR3 the conserved last residue, phenylalanine or tryptophan, is missing, so a read error is likely. The chain carries TRBV6-5 and TRBJ2-3; TRBD2 is a possible D gene (5 bases). Germline V gene sequence: CDR1 MNHEY, CDR2 SVGAGI. The CDR3 has 14 residues. V dropped 6 bases and J dropped 6 bases, with 16 bases sitting between them. As DNA, the CDR3 is TGTGCCAGCAGGGATAGTGGGAGAGGGGATACGCAGTATTCT. Residues: CASRDSGRGDTQYS.

This clonotype was recorded at least ten times. J is TRBJ2-1 and V is TRBV4-3; perhaps TRBD1 as D (6 bases). Trimming took 4 bases from V and 4 from J, leaving 17 bases between them. The CDR3 length is 16 residues. Germline CDR1 LGHNA, CDR2 YSLEER. CDR3 residues: CASSPAGTRIYNEQFF. The CDR3 nucleotides read TGCGCCAGCAGCCCCGCCGGGACACGAATTTACAATGAGCAGTTCTTC.

This chain's CDR3 is CVRSLENLGGSSGANVLTF. Here the CDR3 DNA reads TGTGTCAGAAGCTTAGAGAATTTAGGGGGGAGCTCTGGGGCCAACGTCCTGACTTTC. This chain uses TRBV11-3 with TRBJ2-6; D might be TRBD1 or TRBD2, each matching 6 bases. Germline V CDR1 and CDR2: SGHNT, YENEEA. CDR3 length: 19 amino acids.

J is TRBJ2-3 and V is TRBV11-2; D uncertain. The CDR3 extends over 14 amino acids. Germline V gene data show CDR1 as SGHAT and CDR2 as FQNNGV. Trimming stripped 5 bases from V and 15 bases from J, with 24 bases between. This CDR3 is CASSTAGHGDRHYF. CDR3 DNA: TGTGCCAGCAGCACAGCAGGCCACGGAGATAGGCACTATTTT.

CDR3 bases: TGTGCTAAGAGCCGGGGGGGGACTACGCGCTTCCCCGAGCAGTACTTC. Protein product: CAKSRGGTTRFPEQYF. The chain couples TRBV11-3 to TRBJ2-7, with 8 nucleotides matching TRBD2. Germline CDR1 is SGHNT and CDR2 is YENEEA. The CDR3 has 16 residues.

About this clonotype itself: This may stem from a read error, because a much larger clone lies one nucleotide away. The chain is built from TRBV6-2 or TRBV6-3 and TRBJ1-5; 12 nucleotides agree with TRBD1. Losses at the gene ends were 7 bases for V and 7 bases for J; bases not matched to a gene: 8. From germline, CDR1 is MNHEY and CDR2 SVGEGT. The CDR3 length is 15 residues. The CDR3: CASTWDRGREQPQHF. CDR3 nucleotides: TGTGCCAGCACTTGGGACAGGGGGCGAGAGCAGCCCCAGCATTTT.

This chain uses TRBV4-3 with TRBJ1-2, with D unclear. The germline V gene has CDR1 LGHNA and CDR2 YSLEER. The ends were cut back, 3 bases at V and 4 bases at J, with 15 bases in the middle. The CDR3 consists of 15 residues. CDR3 DNA: TGCGCCAGCAGCCAGTCGTTGGCAGGAGCCTATGGCTACACCTTC. This sequence encodes CASSQSLAGAYGYTF.

Concerning this clonotype: Possible read error: a much larger clone is one base away. The CDR3 region is CATSLVGGRYF. For the CDR3, the DNA is TGTGCCACCAGCTTAGTCGGGGGTCGGTACTTC. The chain links TRBV7-9 to TRBJ2-7; D perhaps matches TRBD2 (6 bases). The CDR3 totals 11 residues. Germline V CDR1 and CDR2: SEHNR, FQNEAQ (reference sequence).

At least ten counts were recorded for this clonotype. The rearrangement joins TRBV28 to TRBJ2-1, with D perhaps TRBD1 (8 bases). V lost 5 bases and J 7 bases, leaving 21 bases between the germline ends. From germline, CDR1 is MDHEN and CDR2 SYDVKM. This CDR3 has 16 residues. CDR3 sequence: CASSPRQGRVGNEQFF. CDR3 coding DNA: TGTGCCAGCAGTCCTCGACAGGGGAGGGTTGGTAATGAGCAGTTCTTC.

Notes on this clonotype: The junction departs from germline at one end; a sequencing error may be responsible. The chain carries TRBV11-2 and TRBJ2-2; D might be TRBD1 (6 bases). The CDR3 spans 15 residues. From germline, CDR1 is SGHAT and CDR2 FQNNGV. The CDR3, as DNA: TGTGTCAGCAGCTTAGGCAATAGGGACACCGGGGACCTGTTTTTT. Protein sequence: CVSSLGNRDTGDLFF.

Of note for this clonotype: Possible read error: a much larger clone is one base away. The chain couples TRBV7-8 to TRBJ1-2; D is unresolved. V gave up 2 bases and J gave up 8 bases, with 12 bases separating them. Germline CDR1 reads SGHVS; CDR2 reads FQNEAQ. The CDR3 is 13 amino acids. The CDR3 reads CASSLKAGVGYTF. DNA of the CDR3: TGTGCCAGCAGCTTAAAGGCGGGCGTGGGCTACACCTTC.

As to this clonotype: Germline and junction disagree at one end, which may indicate a read error. The chain uses TRBV12-3 or TRBV12-4 and TRBJ2-6; tentative D call: TRBD1 (6 bases). The CDR3 consists of 16 residues. CDR3 sequence reads: CSSGNTNRVVANVLTF. The DNA for the CDR3 is TGTTCCAGCGGAAACACAAACAGGGTTGTGGCCAACGTCCTGACTTTC.

The table lists this clonotype with many counts. The V gene is TRBV6-2 or TRBV6-3, the J gene TRBJ1-5, with TRBD1 identical over 10 bases. The J segment lost 2 bases and the V segment lost 0 bases, leaving 4 bases of the junction unmatched. The germline gives CDR1 MNHEY, CDR2 SVGEGT. This CDR3 region has 17 residues. In DNA form, the CDR3 reads TGTGCCAGCAGTTACTCGACAGGGGGCATGGGCAATCAGCCCCAGCATTTT. The encoded protein is CASSYSTGGMGNQPQHF.

Of note for this clonotype: A much larger clone sits a single nucleotide away, making a read error possible. The chain links TRBV7-9 to TRBJ2-3; weak D call: TRBD1 (6 bases). CDR3 length: 15 residues. Germline V gene sequence: CDR1 SEHNR, CDR2 FQNEAQ (reference sequence). Trimming shortened V by 3 bases and J by 1 base, and 11 bases separated the two germline ends. CDR3 DNA: TGTGCCAGCAGCTTGACGTCAGGGGGCACAGATACGCAGTATTTT. Translation: CASSLTSGGTDTQYF.

As for this clonotype: This may arise from a read error, as a much more abundant clone is one base away. This chain connects TRBV5-4 to TRBJ2-5; 7 nucleotides align to TRBD1. Trimming cost V 0 bases and J 5 bases; bases outside gene matches: 7. Germline V gene data show CDR1 as SGHNT and CDR2 as YYREEE (reference sequence). CDR3 length: 15 amino acids. The CDR3 DNA is TGTGCCAGCAGCTTGGTTGGACAGGAGGCTGAGACCCAGTACTTC. Translation: CASSLVGQEAETQYF. Full variable domain (missing parts from reference TRBV5-4 and TRBJ2-5): ETGVTQSPTHLIKTRGQQVTLRCSSQSGHNTVSWYQQALGQGPQFIFQYYREEENGRGNFPPRFSGLQFPNYSSELNVNALELDDSALYLCASSLVGQEAETQYFGPGTRLLVL.

A remark on this clonotype: Its ends do not fully match the called genes, so a read error is possible. The chain employs TRBV11-2 and TRBJ2-1; D perhaps matches TRBD2 (6 bases). CDR1 and CDR2 (germline): SGHAT, FQNNGV. This CDR3 has 15 residues. CDR3 DNA: TGTGCCATCAGCCTGCACCGGGGGATGAGGAATGAGCAGTTCTTC. The encoded protein is CAISLHRGMRNEQFF.

Details on this clonotype: A much larger clonotype is one base distant, so this may be a read error. J is TRBJ2-2 and V is TRBV7-9; possible D gene TRBD1, 5 bases. V lost 0 bases, J lost 6 bases, and 17 bases lay in between. Germline-derived CDR1 and CDR2 are SEHNR and FQNEAQ (reference sequence). The CDR3 is 17 amino acids. The CDR3 nucleotides read TGTGCCAGCAGCTTAGCCGGCAGGGATATATTTGCCGGGGAGCTGTTTTTT. Protein: CASSLAGRDIFAGELFF.

The rearrangement joins TRBV11-2 to TRBJ2-1; TRBD2 aligns across 7 bases. CDR1 SGHAT and CDR2 FQNNGV come from the germline V gene. CDR3 length: 16 residues. The V segment lost 2 bases and the J segment 5 bases; nucleotides outside the gene matches: 9. The CDR3 coding sequence is TGTGCCAGCAGCTTATATCTAGCGGCCTCGAACAATGAGCAGTTCTTC. Its translation is CASSLYLAASNNEQFF.